This T cell receptor (beta chain) was found in a study of cytotoxic CD8 clonotypes in ibrutinib-treated CLL. TCRdb's table, derived via immunoSEQ multiplex PCR, lists solely in-frame clones and lacks some. Here the sample spans tens of thousands of clones, 45% to 65% being singletons. In its sample, this clone was seen a few times. Its antigen remains unknown. Notes on the study in general: Under treatment, the uncommon public clonotypes either contracted or remained stable. T-cell clonality at baseline went above that of age-matched healthy donors and rose and fell with circulating CD8+ T-cell counts. Clonality was elevated at ibrutinib response and had returned toward baseline at progression.

Germline CDR1 and CDR2: KGHSH and LQKENI. The CDR3 extends over 16 amino acids. The V gene lost 8 bases and the J gene lost 2 bases, with 20 bases spanning the gap. The receptor was derived from a human donor with chronic lymphocytic leukemia. Specimen: PBMCs, collected before ibrutinib treatment. V is TRBV18 and J is TRBJ2-3; D tentatively fits TRBD1 or TRBD2 (5 bases each). Written as DNA, the CDR3 is TGTGCCAGCCGGGGACGCCTTTCCACCTACACAGATACGCAGTATTTT. The encoded protein is CASRGRLSTYTDTQYF.